This T cell receptor beta chain stems from a study of T cells in Graves' hyperthyroidism and ophthalmopathy (dated by TCRdb to about 2019). A note on the overall study: A discovery cohort of around 100 patients, about 40 with Graves' ophthalmopathy and 55 to 65 with stable Graves' hyperthyroidism, was used to find distinguishing TCR V-J signatures. For training and testing, the 95 to 100 patients in the discovery cohort were randomly divided in a 7:3 ratio. The paper describes TCR Vbeta CDR3 sequencing of fewer than 150 peripheral blood samples, made up of about 41 ophthalmopathy patients, some 76 hyperthyroidism patients and roughly 17 progressor patients. After blood sampling, hyperthyroidism patients were treated with methimazole at a starting dose of 30 mg daily, and ophthalmopathy patients were treated with high-dose intravenous methylprednisolone. In addition, the study compared T-cell repertoires in thyroid tissue and in blood from several Graves' hyperthyroidism patients. Prospective prediction of ophthalmopathy was tested in an independent validation cohort of approximately 18 hyperthyroidism patients and 17 patients who later progressed to ophthalmopathy.

Patients with uncontrolled infections, other autoimmune diseases, pregnancy or lactation were excluded. Diagnoses were based on clinical symptoms, serum thyroxine and TRAb, thyroid ultrasound and orbital computed tomography. Total RNA was extracted using Trizol reagent, and RNA quality was assessed on an Agilent 2100 Bioanalyzer. The table lists this clonotype with a few counts. The specificity of this receptor is unknown. No quality values exist for individual bases; no much larger clone is one base distant. What the authors observed across the whole study: No statistical method was used to set the sample size in advance, and investigators knew the group allocation. A 13 V-J signature model separated ophthalmopathy from stable hyperthyroidism, with around 91% sensitivity and about 81% specificity in cross-validation and 80%/75% in testing. Most expanded thyroid clonotypes (frequency above 0.001) were also detected in blood, a finding suggesting that blood repertoires may reflect thyroid immune responses. In validation, the model predicted progression to ophthalmopathy with over 60% sensitivity and about 73% specificity, a median of roughly seven months before onset.

The TCR beta CDR3 regions were amplified from the RNA transcripts. A first-round RT-PCR of the TCR CDR3 used the HTBI primer set with the Qiagen OneStep RT-PCR kit. Libraries were constructed in a second round of multiplex PCR, after which size selection and purification were performed. The libraries were sequenced on an Illumina HiSeq2000 using paired-end 100 bp reads. As for the original processing: Raw data were processed with SOAPnuke, discarding reads with adapters, uncalled bases, mean Phred below 15, or no exact constant-primer or identifier match. COPE v1.2.5 was used to merge the high-quality paired reads, and each unique nucleotide sequence was defined as a clonotype. MiTCR v1.1 was used to align the clonotypes against IMGT TRBV, TRBD and TRBJ reference segments. The analysis included only V-J combinations with a frequency above 0.0001, which together covered around 99% of the repertoires. A TCS score was defined as the ratio between F50 (clonal expansion) and ExV (chaos), using BLOSUM62-based TCRdist between CDR3 peptides within each V-J. Welch's t-statistics and random forest reduced roughly 540 V-J features to some 14, which were used in a naive Bayes classifier (R e1071). Thyroid-blood repertoire similarity was quantified with the Morisita-Horn index. In-frame beta chains were kept once TCRdb had trimmed the public reads at Q25 with fastp and called clones with MiXCR. All rows with the same CDR3 protein become a single entry with the most common DNA and genes. In this record, the V and J calls reflect TCRdb's handling and not the investigators' own analysis. In all, the sample holds a few hundred thousand distinct CDR3 sequences, and approximately 48% of those were seen once. Jointly, the top ten make up about two fifths of the sample.

Measured from the cysteine to the phenylalanine, the CDR3 is 13 residues long. Solely the CDR3 DNA is kept, with 39 bases framed from the first base. The germline ends are 19 bases apart after V is trimmed by 9 bases and J by 8 bases. In the germline V gene, CDR1 corresponds to ENHRY and CDR2 to SYGVKD. This sequence was found in an adult woman with Graves' disease, either hyperthyroidism or ophthalmopathy (not recorded which). The chain is encoded by TRBV10-3 joined to TRBJ1-2, with no confident D gene call. Specimen: peripheral blood or thyroid tissue (not recorded which). The CDR3 protein: CAITREAVAGYTF. The nucleotide sequence reads TGTGCCATAACTAGGGAGGCCGTCGCGGGCTACACCTTC.